These T cell receptor beta chains were read from a single sample in a study of response to subunit inactivated influenza vaccine. TCRdb called the RT-PCR reads again in MiXCR, with one record for every CDR3 protein. The sample lists approximately 290,000 distinct CDR3 sequences; about 20% were seen once. Material: PBMCs from blood, obtained less than 22 months after vaccination. These receptors all come from a man aged 50 to 69 who received an inactivated influenza vaccine. Both conserved end residues are part of each CDR3.

v_gene: TRBV15
len: 15
CDR3aa: CATSDGSLGTDTQYF

v_gene: TRBV5-1
len: 13
CDR3aa: CASSLGETGELFF

v_gene: TRBV5-1
len: 16
CDR3aa: CASSLTADSSFYEQYF

v_gene: TRBV20-1
len: 16
CDR3aa: CSARRASGSFVDEQFF

v_gene: TRBV11-2
len: 12
CDR3aa: CASSFQGAGYTF

v_gene: TRBV15
len: 16
CDR3aa: CATSRDRGASGNTIYF

v_gene: TRBV5-1
len: 16
CDR3aa: CASSLVGAVGANVLTF

v_gene: TRBV12-3/TRBV12-4
len: 14
CDR3aa: CASSSTAQRAEAFF

v_gene: TRBV4-2
len: 16
CDR3aa: CASSHGDRSTNEKLFF

v_gene: TRBV7-2
len: 14
CDR3aa: CASSPGHSNQPQHF

v_gene: TRBV20-1
len: 17
CDR3aa: CSASQFSPFLAKNIQYF

v_gene: TRBV6-5
len: 19
CDR3aa: CASSYRYSGWGQASYGYTF

v_gene: TRBV24-1
len: 12
CDR3aa: CATRGPGTGQFF

v_gene: TRBV4-1
len: 15
CDR3aa: CASSQTGGSTYGYTF

v_gene: TRBV20-1
len: 9
CDR3aa: CSATGGYTF

v_gene: TRBV28
len: 12
CDR3aa: CAARDSGGGYTF

v_gene: TRBV27
len: 14
CDR3aa: CASGASRNTGELFF

v_gene: TRBV28
len: 12
CDR3aa: CASSSTWGTQYF

v_gene: TRBV12-3/TRBV12-4
len: 18
CDR3aa: CASSLRVTASSSYNEQFF

v_gene: TRBV24-1
len: 16
CDR3aa: CATSERGTGVTDTQYF

v_gene: TRBV12-3/TRBV12-4
len: 16
CDR3aa: CASSPGLAALYNEQFF

v_gene: TRBV4-1
len: 17
CDR3aa: CASSHLGLAGGRDTQYF

v_gene: TRBV7-2
len: 13
CDR3aa: CASSLALTGSQYF

v_gene: TRBV7-9
len: 14
CDR3aa: CASSLLSDTDTQYF

v_gene: TRBV5-1
len: 15
CDR3aa: CASSFRQHSNYGYTF

v_gene: TRBV4-2
len: 13
CDR3aa: CASSQDRVGVQYF

v_gene: TRBV7-6
len: 15
CDR3aa: CASSLPPSGHETQYF

v_gene: TRBV4-1
len: 13
CDR3aa: CASSQASDQPQHF

v_gene: TRBV20-1
len: 13
CDR3aa: CSARLAGTDTQYF

v_gene: TRBV7-9
len: 17
CDR3aa: CASSLGKLAGDYNEQFF

v_gene: TRBV11-2
len: 17
CDR3aa: CASSFRDRGRIRNEQFF